This T cell receptor beta chain was captured by sequencing in a study of Ad26.COV2.S vaccination and SARS-CoV-2 variants. Study in general: Intramuscular Ad26.COV2.S at 5x10^10 or 1x10^11 viral particles. Overall study results and limits: The study found similar non-spike TCR breadth in vaccine and placebo recipients. Vaccinees reportedly had broad spike-specific CD8+ and CD4+ T cell responses.

Note on this clone: Its antigen is unidentified.

Profiling relied on immunoSEQ multiplex PCR, and the TCRdb table lists in-frame clones only, not all of them. This table holds some 350,000 clones, about 88% found once. The CDR3 sequence is 12 residues long. Trimming took off 3 bases at V and 7 bases at J, with 9 bases between the two ends. CDR1 is SGHTA and CDR2 is FQGNSA in the germline V gene. Treatment here: some 19 received Ad26.COV2.S at low or high dose, single or two shots; about 5 received placebo; per-sample allocation not given. Samples analyzed were those drawn on day 63 after the first vaccine or placebo injection. Vaccination used an Ad26 vector expressing Wuhan-strain SARS-CoV-2 spike.

The rearrangement uses TRBV7-2 and TRBJ1-2; a possible D gene is TRBD1 (6 bases). The specimen was peripheral blood, collected in a trial of Ad26.COV2.S vaccine versus placebo. The TCR comes from a person aged 18-60 years who received the Ad26.COV2.S COVID-19 vaccine or a placebo. The CDR3 DNA is TGTGCCAGCAGCTTGGAACAGGGTGGCTACACCTTC. It encodes CASSLEQGGYTF.